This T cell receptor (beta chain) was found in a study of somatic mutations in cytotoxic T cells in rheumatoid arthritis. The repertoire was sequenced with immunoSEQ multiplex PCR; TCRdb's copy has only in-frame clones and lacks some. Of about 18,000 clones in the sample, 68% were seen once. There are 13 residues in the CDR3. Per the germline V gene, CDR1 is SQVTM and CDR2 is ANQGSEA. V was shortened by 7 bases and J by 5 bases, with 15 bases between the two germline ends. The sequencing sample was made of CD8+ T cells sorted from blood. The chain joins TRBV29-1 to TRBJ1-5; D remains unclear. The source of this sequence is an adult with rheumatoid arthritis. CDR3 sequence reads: CSALVDGDQPQHF. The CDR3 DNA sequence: TGCAGCGCCCTTGTGGACGGAGATCAGCCCCAGCATTTT.